These 29 T cell receptor beta chains were sequenced from one sample in a study of blood T cell repertoires in COVID-19. Only in-frame clones appear in the TCRdb table, and some are missing; sequencing was by immunoSEQ multiplex PCR. The sample yields around 300,000 clones, 65% to 90% seen once. Sequences were obtained from peripheral blood. Every receptor here comes from a human donor in a cohort sampled during active COVID-19.

This chain joins TRBV10-2 and TRBJ2-7; 7 bases fit TRBD2. Trimming at V came to 6 bases and at J to 4 bases, leaving 9 bases not matched to a gene. Germline CDR1 and CDR2: WSHSY and SAAADI. The CDR3 sequence is 14 residues long. The chain's CDR3 is CASRPSGAYYEQYF. CDR3 nucleotide sequence: TGCGCCAGCAGGCCCAGCGGGGCCTATTACGAGCAGTACTTC.

This rearrangement joins TRBV30 to TRBJ2-7; no definite D call. V dropped 0 bases and J dropped 6 bases, with 9 bases sitting between them. The germline V gene has CDR1 GTSNPN and CDR2 SVGIG (reference sequence). CDR3 length: 12 amino acids. CDR3 sequence: CAWSVTWAEQYF. In nucleotides, the CDR3 is TGTGCCTGGAGTGTAACCTGGGCCGAGCAGTACTTC.

This clone was observed a single time. The rearrangement joins TRBV2 to TRBJ1-1; D gene ambiguous. There are 13 residues in the CDR3. The V gene's germline CDR1 is SNHLY and CDR2 FYNNEI. V was pared by 8 bases and J by 1 base, with 11 bases between. CDR3 residues: CASLGGSNTEAFF. The CDR3 DNA follows: TGTGCCAGCTTGGGAGGGTCGAACACTGAAGCTTTCTTT.

The V call is TRBV24-1, the J call TRBJ2-7; D might be TRBD1 (5 bases). V was trimmed by 3 bases and J by 3 bases, leaving 14 bases between them. The CDR3 spans 15 residues. The germline V gene encodes CDR1 KGHDR and CDR2 SFDVKD. CDR3 sequence: CATSDRQNQNYEQYF. CDR3 DNA sequence: TGTGCCACCAGTGATCGACAGAACCAGAACTACGAGCAGTACTTC.

The chain is built from TRBV5-4 and TRBJ1-2; D remains ambiguous. Trimming shortened V by 0 bases and J by 3 bases, and 12 bases separated the two germline ends. Germline values: CDR1 SGHNT, CDR2 YYREEE (reference sequence). This CDR3 region has 15 residues. The CDR3 protein is CASSLERSEHYGYTF. The CDR3 DNA reads TGTGCCAGCAGCTTGGAGCGGTCAGAACACTATGGCTACACCTTC. Full variable domain (outside the CDR3, taken from reference TRBV5-4 and TRBJ1-2): ETGVTQSPTHLIKTRGQQVTLRCSSQSGHNTVSWYQQALGQGPQFIFQYYREEENGRGNFPPRFSGLQFPNYSSELNVNALELDDSALYLCASSLERSEHYGYTFGSGTRLTVV.

The chain has TRBV24-1 and TRBJ2-7; TRBD2 aligns across 13 bases. The CDR3 covers 16 residues. The V gene end was trimmed by 3 bases and the J gene end by 5 bases; junction bases not matched to a gene: 6. CDR1 KGHDR and CDR2 SFDVKD come from the germline V gene. CDR3 sequence: CATSDRTSGGLHEQYF. Here the CDR3 DNA reads TGTGCCACCAGTGATCGGACTAGCGGGGGCCTCCACGAGCAGTACTTC.

J is TRBJ1-4 and V is TRBV2, with 8 bases identical to TRBD1. Germline-derived CDR1 and CDR2 are SNHLY and FYNNEI. V was pared by 6 bases and J by 5 bases, with 5 bases of the junction left unmatched. This CDR3 spans 14 amino acids. This chain's CDR3 is CASRVRTGNEKLFF. As DNA, the CDR3 is TGTGCCAGCAGGGTACGGACAGGGAATGAAAAACTGTTTTTT.

This sequence joins TRBV11-2 and TRBJ1-1; TRBD1 aligns across 7 bases. The CDR3 sequence is 13 residues long. Looked up from germline, CDR1 is SGHAT and CDR2 is FQNNGV. The V gene end was trimmed by 5 bases and the J gene end by 7 bases; junction bases not matched to a gene: 7. The CDR3 region has the DNA TGTGCCAGCAGCGCAAGACAGGGTAGTGAAGCTTTCTTT. This translates into CASSARQGSEAFF.

The chain uses TRBV2 and TRBJ1-2; no clear D. Germline-derived CDR1 and CDR2 are SNHLY and FYNNEI. The CDR3 sequence is 13 residues long. The V end was cut by 0 bases, the J end by 9 bases, with 11 bases between. DNA for the CDR3: TGTGCCAGCAGTGAAGCGGCAGGCTCGAGCTACACCTTC. It encodes CASSEAAGSSYTF.

V is TRBV21-1 and J is TRBJ2-1; the D call of TRBD1 is as the table states it, not checked on the DNA. TRBV21-1 is termed a pseudogene. This CDR3 comprises 17 residues. CDR3 sequence (DNA): TGTGCCAGCAGCATGCCGACAGGGCATAGTCTCCACAATGAGCAGTTCTTC. Its translation: CASSMPTGHSLHNEQFF.

The chain has TRBV5-1 and TRBJ1-4, with 8 bases fitting TRBD1. Germline V gene data show CDR1 as SGHRS and CDR2 as YFSETQ. V shed 4 bases and J 0 bases; nucleotides not matched to a gene: 2. The length of the CDR3 is 15 residues. CDR3 amino acids: CASSQTGATNEKLFF. The DNA for the CDR3 is TGCGCCAGCAGCCAGACAGGGGCAACTAATGAAAAACTGTTTTTT.

The rearrangement uses TRBV5-1 and TRBJ2-7, with 8 bases fitting TRBD1. In germline, CDR1 is SGHRS, CDR2 YFSETQ. The V gene end was trimmed by 5 bases and the J gene end by 1 base; junction bases not matched to a gene: 8. This CDR3 has 15 amino acids. The CDR3 DNA sequence: TGCGCCAGCAGTAATGACAGGGGTCGATCCTACGAGCAGTACTTC. It specifies CASSNDRGRSYEQYF.

This clone was observed a handful of times. Since a much larger clone is just one base distant, this may be a read error. Different DNA sequences within this sample yield the same CDR3. The chain carries TRBV6-5 and TRBJ1-2; 9 bases line up with TRBD1. The V gene's germline CDR1 is MNHEY and CDR2 SVGAGI. Trimming cost V 4 bases and J 8 bases; bases outside gene matches: 2. The CDR3 length is 12 residues. In nucleotides, the CDR3 is TGTGCCAGCAGTTGGACAGGGGCCGGCTACACCTTC. Amino acid sequence: CASSWTGAGYTF.

V and J are TRBV4-1 and TRBJ1-2; 8 positions agree with TRBD1. V shed 4 bases, J shed 7 bases, and the junction held 5 bases outside the gene matches. From germline, CDR1 is MGHRA and CDR2 YSYEKL. The CDR3 covers 13 residues. In DNA, the CDR3 is TGCGCCAGCAGCCGACAGGGGAGGGGTGGCTACACCTTC. It encodes CASSRQGRGGYTF.

This clone was detected many times. V usage is TRBV6-5 and J usage is TRBJ1-1, with 8 bases that match TRBD1. Per germline, CDR1 MNHEY and CDR2 SVGAGI. The CDR3 runs 13 residues. V lost 8 bases and J lost 8; bases outside the gene matches: 10. CDR3 in DNA: TGTGCCAGCTCAAGGGCAGGGGGCAACGAAGCTTTCTTT. This translates into CASSRAGGNEAFF.

V is TRBV5-6 and J is TRBJ1-5; unclear D gene. The CDR3 extends over 13 amino acids. The germline V and J ends were trimmed by 4 bases and 6 bases, with 11 bases remaining between them. Germline CDR1 reads SGHDT; CDR2 reads YYEEEE. The CDR3 DNA follows: TGTGCCAGCAGCCCGGAGGGTTCTCAGCCCCAGCATTTT. Amino acid sequence: CASSPEGSQPQHF.

The chain joins TRBV5-6 to TRBJ2-6; 9 bases are a match to TRBD1. Germline V gene data show CDR1 as SGHDT and CDR2 as YYEEEE. The CDR3 covers 18 residues. Trimming took 4 bases from V and 0 from J; bases not matched to a gene: 8. The DNA of the CDR3 is TGTGCCAGCAGCAACGCTGGGACAGGGTTCTCTGGGGCCAACGTCCTGACTTTC. Amino acid sequence: CASSNAGTGFSGANVLTF.

Only a few counts were recorded for this clone. The chain has TRBV12-3 or TRBV12-4 and TRBJ1-1; D may be TRBD1 (5 bases). Trimming cost V 2 bases and J 5 bases, with 9 bases left between them. This CDR3 is built from 13 residues. This chain's CDR3 is CASSLRGKTEAFF. The CDR3 region has the DNA TGTGCCAGCAGTTTAAGGGGAAAGACTGAAGCTTTCTTT.

Comment on this clone: Other nucleotide sequences in the sample specify the same CDR3. The genes are TRBV27 and TRBJ1-1; D ambiguous. V was clipped by 6 bases and J by 4 bases, with 12 bases between them. This CDR3 contains 13 residues. Germline V lookup: CDR1 MNHEY, CDR2 SMNVEV (reference sequence). Here the CDR3 reads CASSLGGGTEAFF. The DNA for the CDR3 is TGTGCCAGCAGCCTCGGAGGTGGCACTGAAGCTTTCTTT.

J is TRBJ2-7 and V is TRBV7-9, with 9 bases aligning to TRBD1. Germline V gives CDR1 SEHNR, CDR2 FQNEAQ (reference sequence). With 7 bases clipped from V and 5 bases from J, the junction kept 12 bases outside the gene matches. This CDR3 contains 15 residues. DNA of the CDR3: TGTGCCAGCACCAAACTCCGGGACAGGGTCCACGAGCAGTACTTC. It codes for CASTKLRDRVHEQYF.

V usage is TRBV4-2 and J usage is TRBJ2-1; 14 positions match TRBD2. The trim removed 6 bases at V and 1 base at J, leaving 11 bases unmatched. In germline, CDR1 is LGHNA, CDR2 YNFKEQ. This CDR3 comprises 19 residues. The DNA for the CDR3 is TGTGCCAGCAGTCTACGGACTAGCGGGGGGTTGGTGTCCTACAATGAGCAGTTCTTC. This sequence encodes CASSLRTSGGLVSYNEQFF.

The gene calls are TRBV11-2 and TRBJ2-7; the match to TRBD1 covers 7 bases. CDR3 size: 14 residues. Trimming removed 5 bases from V and 2 bases from J; junction bases left unmatched: 6. Germline V gene data show CDR1 as SGHAT and CDR2 as FQNNGV. The CDR3 loop is CASSPRQGPYEQYF. The CDR3 bases are TGTGCCAGCAGCCCGAGACAGGGTCCCTACGAGCAGTACTTC.

The CDR3 region has the DNA TGTGCCAGCTCACCTCTTGTAACCGGGGAGCTGTTTTTT. Protein product: CASSPLVTGELFF. The rearrangement links TRBV18 to TRBJ2-2; no clear D. V was trimmed by 3 bases and J by 5 bases, leaving 7 bases between them. In germline, CDR1 is KGHSH, CDR2 LQKENI. The CDR3 runs 13 residues.

The chain employs TRBV13 and TRBJ2-3, with TRBD2 matching 11 bases. CDR1 is PRHDT and CDR2 is FYEKMQ in the germline V gene (reference sequence). Unmatched junction bases numbered 11, after V lost 3 bases and J lost 0 bases. This CDR3 is 19 amino acids long. Here the CDR3 DNA reads TGTGCCAGCAGCTTGCTGATCGCGACTAGCGGGATTAGCACAGATACGCAGTATTTT. Its translation: CASSLLIATSGISTDTQYF.

The rearrangement uses TRBV12-3 or TRBV12-4 and TRBJ1-1; TRBD1 might be the D (6 bases). V lost 6 bases and J 7 bases, leaving 15 bases between the germline ends. This CDR3 region has 13 residues. DNA for the CDR3: TGTGCCAGCAGATGGGACATTCTTGGTGAAGCTTTCTTT. This translates into CASRWDILGEAFF.

The J gene is TRBJ1-1, the V gene TRBV10-3; D is possibly TRBD1 (5 bases). The ends were cut back, 10 bases at V and 2 bases at J, with 14 bases in the middle. The CDR3 is made up of 13 amino acids. The germline CDR1 and CDR2 sequences are ENHRY and SYGVKD. This CDR3 reads CATQGAANTEAFF. As DNA, the CDR3 is TGTGCCACCCAAGGGGCAGCTAACACTGAAGCTTTCTTT.

The chain recombines TRBV4-2 with TRBJ2-7; 8 bases match TRBD1. With V trimmed by 4 bases and J by 0 bases, 5 bases remained unmatched. The CDR3 is 15 residues long. Looked up from germline, CDR1 is LGHNA and CDR2 is YNFKEQ. The CDR3 bases are TGTGCCAGCAGCCCTCGACAGGGGAGCTCCTACGAGCAGTACTTC. It codes for CASSPRQGSSYEQYF.

The genes are TRBV15 and TRBJ1-2, with TRBD1 matching 8 bases. This CDR3 spans 16 amino acids. In germline, CDR1 is LNHNV, CDR2 YYDKDF (reference sequence). V lost 0 bases and J lost 13; bases outside the gene matches: 16. The CDR3 bases are TGTGCCACCAGCAGAGATCGGGTAGGGACAGGCGAACATGGCACCTTC. It yields the protein CATSRDRVGTGEHGTF.

The chain has TRBV6-5 and TRBJ1-2, with D possibly TRBD1 on 6 matching bases. V gave up 4 bases and J gave up 8 bases, with 11 bases separating them. The CDR3 loop spans 12 amino acids. Germline CDR1 reads MNHEY; CDR2 reads SVGAGI. The CDR3 DNA reads TGTGCCAGCAGTTCAGGGGTGGACGGCTACACCTTC. Residues: CASSSGVDGYTF.